The clone carrying this T cell receptor beta chain was observed a few times. The antigen is undetermined. The data are from a study of OX40 agonist ivuxolimab in advanced cancers. Study background: Partial responses were recorded for three patients, including one with hepatocellular carcinoma and two with cutaneous melanoma.

Assay: immunoSEQ multiplex PCR; the TCRdb copy retains only in-frame clones and omits some. Among about 32,000 clones, more than 70% were seen once, and the ten largest hold about 28%. Germline CDR1 reads SGHVS; CDR2 reads FNYEAQ. V lost 5 bases to trimming and J lost 7 bases, with 14 bases between them. This CDR3 contains 14 residues. Notes on the study in general: Among T cells, CD8+ cells averaged more expanded clones than CD4+ cells. Among the least clonally expanded were partial responders at 0.1-3.0 mg/kg. Which antigen the expanded peripheral T cells recognized is unknown.

This specimen consisted of CD4+ or CD8+ T cells sorted from blood, obtained in a trial of the OX40 agonist ivuxolimab. This chain connects TRBV7-6 to TRBJ1-4; D is possibly TRBD1 (5 bases). The TCR originated in an adult with an advanced solid tumor such as melanoma, head and neck, liver or kidney cancer. The CDR3 bases are TGTGCCAGCAGCGCAGGGAGATGGGGTGAAAAACTGTTTTTT. Encoded protein: CASSAGRWGEKLFF.